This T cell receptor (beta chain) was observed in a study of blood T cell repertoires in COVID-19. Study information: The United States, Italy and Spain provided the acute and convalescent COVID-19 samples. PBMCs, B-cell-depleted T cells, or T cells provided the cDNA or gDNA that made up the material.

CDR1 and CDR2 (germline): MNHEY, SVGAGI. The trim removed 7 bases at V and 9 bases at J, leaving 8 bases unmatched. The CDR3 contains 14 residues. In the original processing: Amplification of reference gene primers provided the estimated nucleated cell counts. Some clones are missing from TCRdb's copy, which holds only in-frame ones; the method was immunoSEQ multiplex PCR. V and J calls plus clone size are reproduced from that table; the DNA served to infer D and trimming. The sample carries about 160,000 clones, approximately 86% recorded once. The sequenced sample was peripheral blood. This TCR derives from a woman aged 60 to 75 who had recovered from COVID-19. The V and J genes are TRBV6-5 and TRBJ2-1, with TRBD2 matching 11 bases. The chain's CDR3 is CASIGASGGPEQFF. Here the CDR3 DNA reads TGTGCCAGCATCGGGGCTAGCGGGGGGCCTGAGCAGTTCTTC.